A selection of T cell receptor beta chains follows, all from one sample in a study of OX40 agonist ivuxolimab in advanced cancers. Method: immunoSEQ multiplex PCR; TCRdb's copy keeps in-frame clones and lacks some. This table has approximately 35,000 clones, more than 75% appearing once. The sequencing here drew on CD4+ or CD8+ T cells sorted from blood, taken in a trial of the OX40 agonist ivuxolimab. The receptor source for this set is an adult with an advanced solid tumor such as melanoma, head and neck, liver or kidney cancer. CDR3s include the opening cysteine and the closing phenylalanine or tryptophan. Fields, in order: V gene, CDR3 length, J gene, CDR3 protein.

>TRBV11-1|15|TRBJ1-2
CASSPFGQGTYGYTF
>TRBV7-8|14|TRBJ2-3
CASSLASSGGAQYF
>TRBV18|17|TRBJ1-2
CASSPPDLRGTDYGYTF
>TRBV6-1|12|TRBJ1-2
CASSDRGNGYTF
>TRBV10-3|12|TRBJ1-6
CARPTGVSPLHF
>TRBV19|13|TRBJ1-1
CASSPEGYTEAFF
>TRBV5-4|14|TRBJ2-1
CASSSGLAGNEQFF
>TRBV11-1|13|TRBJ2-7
CASSPRTAREQYF
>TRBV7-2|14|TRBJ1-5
CASSLKSSNQPQHF
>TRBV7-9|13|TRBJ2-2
CASSPGGTGELFF
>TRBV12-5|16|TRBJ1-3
CASGLVLDRDGNTIYF
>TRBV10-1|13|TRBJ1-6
CASSVGGNSPLHF
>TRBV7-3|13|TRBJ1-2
CASSWGQGFGYTF
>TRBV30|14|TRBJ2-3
CAWSGRGRTDTQYF
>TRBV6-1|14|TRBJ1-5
CASSEEYWGQPQHF
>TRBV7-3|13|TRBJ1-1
CASSFSQNTEAFF
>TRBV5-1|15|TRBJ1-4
CASSLTGRTNEKLFF
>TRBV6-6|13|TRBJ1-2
CAISEGQGRGYTF
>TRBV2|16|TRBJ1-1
CASSEAPGGPLTEAFF
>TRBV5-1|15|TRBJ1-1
CASRSGGGMNTEAFF
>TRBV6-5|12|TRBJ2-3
CASSYSRDTQYF
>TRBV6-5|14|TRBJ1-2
CASSEEVTAYGYTF
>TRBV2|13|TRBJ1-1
CASSAATGTEAFF
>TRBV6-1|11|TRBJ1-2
CASSAQVGYTF
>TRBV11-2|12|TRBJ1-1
CASSLWGSEAFF
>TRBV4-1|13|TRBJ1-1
CASSHEGGTEAFF
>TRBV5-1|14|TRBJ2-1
CASSLGRADNEQFF
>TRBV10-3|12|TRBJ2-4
CAISESGSLQYF
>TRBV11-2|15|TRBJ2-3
CASSPTGGLTDTQYF
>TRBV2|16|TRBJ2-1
CASLYSSAGAYNEQFF
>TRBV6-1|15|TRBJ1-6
CASSEMGADNSPLHF
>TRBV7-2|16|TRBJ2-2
CASSLTRGRGRGELFF
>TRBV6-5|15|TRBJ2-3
CASSYYRGSTDTQYF
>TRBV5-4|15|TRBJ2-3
CASSTSGGTTDTQYF
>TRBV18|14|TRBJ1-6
CASSPRGFNSPLHF
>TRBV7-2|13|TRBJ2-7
CASSRASSYEQYF
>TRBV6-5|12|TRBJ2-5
CASSADWGTQYF
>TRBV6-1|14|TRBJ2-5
CASSETWAGPVQYF
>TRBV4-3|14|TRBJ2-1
CASSQEGPINEQFF
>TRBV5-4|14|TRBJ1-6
CASSSKGINSPLHF
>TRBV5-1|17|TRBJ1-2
CASSSWGQGARNYGYTF
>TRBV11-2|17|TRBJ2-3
CASSFILAGGLLDTQYF